Below, 15 T cell receptor beta chains from the same sample are listed, as sequenced in a study of blood T cell repertoires in COVID-19. Assay used: immunoSEQ multiplex PCR; TCRdb lists only in-frame clones, some missing. Of over 200,000 clones detected, roughly 88% appear once; the ten largest clones hold about 2.3%. Material for sequencing was PBMCs or T cells enriched from blood (not recorded which). Receptors were obtained from a woman aged 40 to 50 with acute COVID-19.

The rearrangement joins TRBV9 to TRBJ2-1; 11 bases are shared with TRBD2. V gave up 0 bases and J gave up 8 bases; unmatched junction bases: 7. CDR1 and CDR2 from the germline V gene are SGDLS and YYNGEE. This CDR3 spans 16 amino acids. The CDR3 bases are TGTGCCAGCAGCGTAGAGGGTAGCGGGAGGGCTGATGAGCAGTTCTTC. Protein product: CASSVEGSGRADEQFF.

This chain joins TRBV7-2 and TRBJ2-3; 11 bases match TRBD2. Germline V gives CDR1 SGHTA, CDR2 FQGNSA. V was pared by 4 bases and J by 0 bases, with 9 bases of the junction left unmatched. This CDR3 contains 18 residues. CDR3 bases: TGTGCCAGCAGCTCCCGACTAGCGGGGCCAACTAGCACAGATACGCAGTATTTT. Residues: CASSSRLAGPTSTDTQYF.

The rearrangement uses TRBV18 and TRBJ2-7; 10 nucleotides agree with TRBD1. This CDR3 is built from 17 residues. After removal of 2 bases from V and 5 bases from J, the junction contained 12 bases not matched to a gene. The germline V gene encodes CDR1 KGHSH and CDR2 LQKENI. CDR3 DNA: TGTGCCAGCTCACCAAAGCTGGTATGGGACAGGGGCCACGAGCAGTACGTC. Translating it yields CASSPKLVWDRGHEQYV.

To note about this clone: This specimen includes other DNA sequences encoding the same CDR3. The chain is built from TRBV30 and TRBJ1-5, with 9 bases matching TRBD1. Germline values: CDR1 GTSNPN, CDR2 SVGIG (reference sequence). CDR3 length equals 13 residues. V lost 1 base, J lost 7 bases, and 2 bases stayed unmatched. The CDR3 DNA reads as TGTGCCTGGAGTGGACAGGGGGACCAGCCCCAGCATTTT. Translated: CAWSGQGDQPQHF.

V gene TRBV6-2 or TRBV6-3 combines with J gene TRBJ2-5; 15 bases are shared with TRBD2. The CDR3 is 15 amino acids. The germline V gene has CDR1 MNHEY and CDR2 SVGEGT. J gave up 4 bases and V 4 bases, and 1 base lay outside the gene matches. The CDR3 reads CASSWTSGGAETQYF. The CDR3 DNA is TGTGCCAGCAGTTGGACTAGCGGGGGGGCAGAGACCCAGTACTTC.

About this clone itself: One end of the junction fails to match germline, which may point to a read error. The chain has TRBV19 and TRBJ2-5; 8 bases map to TRBD1. The CDR3 totals 14 residues. CDR1 and CDR2 from the germline V gene are LNHDA and SQIVND (reference sequence). CDR3 in amino acids: CASSLDEQGGTQYF. The CDR3 DNA reads TGTGCCAGTAGTCTAGACGAACAGGGGGGGACCCAGTACTTC.

The V call is TRBV10-3, the J call TRBJ2-2; 8 bases match TRBD1. CDR1 is ENHRY, CDR2 SYGVKD, per germline. After removal of 6 bases from V and 4 bases from J, the junction contained 1 base not matched to a gene. This CDR3 contains 13 residues. In nucleotides, the CDR3 is TGTGCCATCAGAGACAGGGGCACCGGGGAGCTGTTTTTT. This translates into CAIRDRGTGELFF.

V is TRBV6-5 and J is TRBJ1-4; TRBD1 matches at 10 bases. Per germline, CDR1 MNHEY and CDR2 SVGAGI. J lost 8 bases, V lost 2 bases, and 5 bases had no gene match. This CDR3 region has 15 residues. The CDR3 region has the DNA TGTGCCAGCAGTTACGGCGGGACAGGGGACGAAAAACTGTTTTTT. It specifies CASSYGGTGDEKLFF.

The CDR3: CASSQPGLGQNEQFF. In DNA form, the CDR3 reads TGTGCCAGCAGCCAACCGGGACTAGGTCAGAATGAGCAGTTCTTC. V and J are TRBV6-5 and TRBJ2-1, with 8 bases fitting TRBD2. The trim removed 6 bases at V and 7 bases at J, leaving 11 bases unmatched. The CDR3 is 15 residues long. Germline V CDR1 and CDR2: MNHEY, SVGAGI.

The J gene is TRBJ2-1, the V gene TRBV18, with no clear D. Germline lookup yields CDR1 KGHSH and CDR2 LQKENI. Trimming took off 2 bases at V and 5 bases at J, with 7 bases between the two ends. There are 13 residues in the CDR3. CDR3 nucleotides: TGTGCCAGCTCACCAGGGCTGAACAATGAGCAGTTCTTC. This sequence encodes CASSPGLNNEQFF.

This sequence joins TRBV6-5 and TRBJ1-1; 7 bases align to TRBD1. This CDR3 comprises 14 residues. Trimming at V came to 5 bases and at J to 1 base, leaving 4 bases not matched to a gene. The germline CDR1 and CDR2 sequences are MNHEY and SVGAGI. The CDR3 DNA is TGTGCCAGCAGTCAACGGACAGGGAACACTGAAGCTTTCTTT. Its protein product is CASSQRTGNTEAFF.

The V call is TRBV5-1, the J call TRBJ1-1; D remains ambiguous. In germline, CDR1 is SGHRS, CDR2 YFSETQ. Trimming removed 0 bases at V and 0 bases at J, with 12 bases between. CDR3 size: 16 residues. CDR3 loop: CASSLDLHLMNTEAFF. CDR3 DNA: TGCGCCAGCAGCTTGGATTTACACCTCATGAACACTGAAGCTTTCTTT.

The chain joins TRBV7-9 to TRBJ2-3, with 13 bases matching TRBD2. Germline trimming cut 5 bases from V and 4 bases from J; bases unmatched to any gene: 0. Germline CDR1 is SEHNR and CDR2 is FQNEAQ (reference sequence). CDR3 length equals 14 residues. The CDR3 protein is CASSGLAGADTQYF. The CDR3 coding sequence is TGTGCCAGCAGCGGACTAGCGGGAGCAGATACGCAGTATTTT.

In its sample, this clone was seen once. The genes are TRBV6-1 and TRBJ2-7; possible D gene TRBD1, 6 bases. There are 14 residues in the CDR3. V lost 0 bases to trimming and J lost 4 bases, with 10 bases between them. Germline loops: CDR1 MNHNS, CDR2 SASEGT. The CDR3 DNA follows: TGTGCCAGCAGTGAAGCGTGGACAGATTACGAGCAGTACGTC. This codes for CASSEAWTDYEQYV.

The chain has TRBV10-3 and TRBJ2-3; 8 positions agree with TRBD2. J was trimmed by 8 bases and V by 3 bases; bases with no gene match: 19. The CDR3 runs 18 residues. Germline values: CDR1 ENHRY, CDR2 SYGVKD. The DNA of the CDR3 is TGTGCCATCAGTGACCCGATTCGAAACGGGGGGGCCTCAACTACGCAGTATTTT. This encodes CAISDPIRNGGASTTQYF.